The sequence of this TCR beta chain was determined in a study of T cell repertoires in cytomegalovirus infection. Study-wide context: Selected CMV epitopes included recently identified HLA-C-restricted ones as well as well-studied HLA-B-restricted ones. It was the public TCR beta signatures that indicated both CMV infection and matching HLA type.

Note on this clonotype: Antigen specificity is unknown.

Germline V gene data show CDR1 as MNHNS and CDR2 as SASEGT. The CDR3 has 15 residues. V gave up 6 bases and J gave up 6 bases; unmatched junction bases: 3. TCRdb fed the reads into MiXCR, producing one record per CDR3 protein. Here the sample spans 150,000 to 200,000 distinct CDR3 sequences, roughly a fifth being singletons. The sample was CD8+ T cells from cultured PBMCs, taken from culture after CMV antigen stimulation. This TCR was recovered from a human donor in good health (CMV status not recorded). Some clones in this sample may be carry-over from other donors' samples. This chain uses TRBV6-1 with TRBJ2-1; 15 nucleotides line up with TRBD2. The CDR3, as DNA: TGTGCCAGCAGCGAGGGACTAGCGGGGGGCAATGAGCAGTTCTTC. It encodes CASSEGLAGGNEQFF.